This T cell receptor (beta chain) emerged from a study of cytomegalovirus exposure and HLA in healthy donors. Study-wide results and limits: TCR beta chains numbering under 200 were designated cytomegalovirus-associated.

As regards this clone: Its antigen is undetermined.

The table came from immunoSEQ multiplex PCR; TCRdb's copy has only in-frame clones and leaves some out. Among 110,000 or so clones listed, around 88% were seen once. The V gene end was trimmed by 2 bases and the J gene end by 5 bases; junction bases not matched to a gene: 8. This CDR3 is built from 15 residues. The germline V gene encodes CDR1 WNHNN and CDR2 SYGVQD (reference sequence). Sequencing was done on a sample of PBMCs. The clonotype originates from a man aged 18 to 30 in good health and CMV-seronegative. The V and J genes are TRBV10-1 and TRBJ2-7; 8 bases map to TRBD1. This chain's CDR3 is CASSEVSTGVHEQYF. CDR3 nucleotide sequence: TGCGCCAGCAGTGAGGTTTCGACAGGGGTCCACGAGCAGTACTTC.